The 28 T cell receptor beta chains given below trace back to one sample, sequenced in a study of cytomegalovirus exposure and HLA in healthy donors. Amplification used 60 Vbeta primers and 13 Jbeta primers. TCRdb's copy holds only in-frame clones and misses some; the assay was immunoSEQ multiplex PCR. The sample has 140,000 or so clones, 65% to 90% seen once. The sequencing sample was made of PBMCs. All receptors come from a female donor in good health and CMV-seronegative.

The chain has TRBV9 and TRBJ2-7; TRBD1 might be the D (5 bases). This CDR3 is built from 12 residues. V lost 3 bases to trimming and J lost 3 bases, with 7 bases between them. Germline-derived CDR1 and CDR2 are SGDLS and YYNGEE. The CDR3 loop reads CASSADSYEQYF. The CDR3 DNA reads as TGTGCCAGCAGCGCAGACAGCTACGAGCAGTACTTC.

Only a few counts were recorded for this clone. This chain links TRBV7-9 with TRBJ2-1; 8 positions match TRBD2. V was pared by 5 bases and J by 5 bases, with 2 bases of the junction left unmatched. The CDR3 sequence is 13 residues long. Germline lookup yields CDR1 SEHNR and CDR2 FQNEAQ (reference sequence). The CDR3 nucleotides are TGTGCCAGCAGCCCACTAGCGGACAATGAGCAGTTCTTC. Residues: CASSPLADNEQFF. Filled out from reference TRBV7-9 and TRBJ2-1, the complete variable domain reads DTGVSQNPRHKITKRGQNVTFRCDPISEHNRLYWYRQTLGQGPEFLTYFQNEAQLEKSRLLSDRFSAERPKGSFSTLEIQRTEQGDSAMYLCASSPLADNEQFFGPGTRLTVL.

This sequence joins TRBV18 and TRBJ2-3, with 8 bases that match TRBD2. The CDR3 is 17 residues long. V trimming: 3 bases; J trimming: 4 bases; junction bases outside the gene matches: 12. Germline-derived CDR1 and CDR2 are KGHSH and LQKENI. CDR3 bases: TGTGCCAGCTCACCGATCGGAAGCGGGACTAGGGCAGATACGCAGTATTTT. Amino acids: CASSPIGSGTRADTQYF.

The chain joins TRBV5-1 to TRBJ2-7, with 13 bases matching TRBD2. CDR1 is SGHRS and CDR2 is YFSETQ in the germline V gene. This CDR3 comprises 17 residues. Losses at the gene ends were 0 bases for V and 5 bases for J; bases not matched to a gene: 8. CDR3 sequence: CASSLELAGGPWNEQYF. In nucleotides, the CDR3 is TGCGCCAGCAGCTTGGAACTAGCGGGAGGGCCATGGAACGAGCAGTACTTC.

This rearrangement joins TRBV15 to TRBJ2-1, with 16 bases identical to TRBD2. Germline CDR1 and CDR2: LNHNV and YYDKDF (reference sequence). The CDR3 has 16 residues. Losses at the gene ends were 2 bases for V and 9 bases for J; bases not matched to a gene: 4. The CDR3 DNA is TGTGCCACCAGCAGATATGGGACTAGCGGGGGGGGTGAGCAGTTCTTC. It is translated as CATSRYGTSGGGEQFF.

The chain uses TRBV29-1 and TRBJ1-1; 7 positions match TRBD1. The J segment lost 12 bases and the V segment lost 1 base, leaving 8 bases of the junction unmatched. The CDR3 contains 12 residues. Germline V gives CDR1 SQVTM, CDR2 ANQGSEA. CDR3 loop: CSVEGDSAETFF. The DNA of the CDR3 is TGCAGCGTTGAAGGGGACAGCGCCGAAACTTTCTTT.

V gene TRBV14 combines with J gene TRBJ2-1; 7 bases agree with TRBD2. V lost 8 bases to trimming and J lost 6 bases; unmatched junction nucleotides: 13. The CDR3 is 15 residues long. Germline V CDR1 and CDR2: SGHDN, FVKESK. Here the CDR3 DNA reads TGTGCCAGCCTTCGAGGTAGCGGGTCTTTCAATGAGCAGTTCTTC. This gives the protein CASLRGSGSFNEQFF.

The chain is built from TRBV5-1 and TRBJ1-2; 9 bases line up with TRBD1. From germline, CDR1 is SGHRS and CDR2 YFSETQ. Germline trimming cut 0 bases from V and 0 bases from J; bases unmatched to any gene: 12. The CDR3 is 19 residues long. In nucleotides, the CDR3 is TGCGCCAGCAGCTTGGTAGCCGGGACAGGGAATTTCGCTAACTATGGCTACACCTTC. It encodes CASSLVAGTGNFANYGYTF.

The V and J genes are TRBV12-5 and TRBJ2-1; the D gene is possibly TRBD2 (6 bases). This CDR3 is built from 16 residues. Germline V gene sequence: CDR1 LGHNT, CDR2 FRNRAP. Trimming pared 1 base from V and 4 bases from J, leaving 14 bases between. CDR3 DNA sequence: TGTGCTAGTGGTTTGGCAAGGAGGGCCCAGTACAATGAGCAGTTCTTC. Residues: CASGLARRAQYNEQFF.

The rearrangement uses TRBV5-6 and TRBJ2-4, with no clear D. Trimming removed 3 bases from V and 5 bases from J, with 15 bases in between. This CDR3 has 15 residues. Germline V gene sequence: CDR1 SGHDT, CDR2 YYEEEE. The CDR3 region has the DNA TGTGCCAGCAGCTCGGTCAGGCTCGTCCAAAACATTCAGTACTTC. As protein: CASSSVRLVQNIQYF.

V usage is TRBV5-5 and J usage is TRBJ2-5, with 7 nucleotides matching TRBD1. This CDR3 is built from 13 residues. The V gene's germline CDR1 is SGHKS and CDR2 YYEKEE (reference sequence). V gave up 2 bases and J gave up 4 bases; unmatched junction bases: 2. The CDR3 sequence: CASSLSGGETQYF. In DNA form, the CDR3 reads TGTGCCAGCAGCTTATCAGGGGGAGAGACCCAGTACTTC.

The chain joins TRBV7-9 to TRBJ2-3, with 7 positions matching TRBD1. Germline V CDR1 and CDR2: SEHNR, FQNEAQ (reference sequence). V dropped 7 bases and J dropped 4; count of bases not matched to a gene: 23. The CDR3 sequence is 19 residues long. The CDR3 loop is CASTLGTRGRTPWADTQYF. CDR3 DNA: TGTGCCAGCACACTTGGGACGAGGGGGCGAACGCCTTGGGCAGATACGCAGTATTTT.

CDR3 nucleotide sequence: TGTGCCAGCAGGTACAGCCAGAGCTCCTACGAGCAGTACTTC. Its protein is CASRYSQSSYEQYF. V usage is TRBV2 and J usage is TRBJ2-7; D is unresolved. The CDR3 length is 14 residues. Trimming stripped 6 bases from V and 0 bases from J, with 12 bases between. Germline CDR1 and CDR2: SNHLY and FYNNEI.

This chain joins TRBV5-1 and TRBJ1-2; D ambiguous. Germline CDR1 and CDR2: SGHRS and YFSETQ. Trimming took 0 bases from V and 4 from J, leaving 10 bases between them. The CDR3 totals 14 residues. The CDR3 is CASSLAGRFYGYTF. For the CDR3, the DNA is TGCGCCAGCAGCTTGGCTGGTCGGTTCTATGGCTACACCTTC.

V and J are TRBV6-1 and TRBJ1-1; weak D call: TRBD1 (5 bases). The CDR3 extends over 13 amino acids. Germline V gene lookup returns CDR1 MNHNS and CDR2 SASEGT. V dropped 2 bases and J dropped 1 base, with 5 bases sitting between them. CDR3 in amino acids: CASSEQGNTEAFF. In DNA form, the CDR3 reads TGTGCCAGCAGTGAACAGGGGAACACTGAAGCTTTCTTT.

The chain carries TRBV5-6 and TRBJ2-1, with D tentatively TRBD2 (7 bases). The CDR3 has 17 amino acids. With 0 bases removed from V and 8 bases from J, the gap between germline ends came to 21 bases. Germline V gives CDR1 SGHDT, CDR2 YYEEEE. The CDR3 is CASSLAIGLGGLHEQFF. DNA of the CDR3: TGTGCCAGCAGCTTGGCCATAGGACTAGGGGGTTTGCATGAGCAGTTCTTC.

The chain links TRBV2 to TRBJ2-7; perhaps TRBD2 as D (6 bases). With 0 bases removed from V and 2 bases from J, the gap between germline ends came to 14 bases. The CDR3 spans 16 residues. Per germline, CDR1 SNHLY and CDR2 FYNNEI. In nucleotides, the CDR3 is TGTGCCAGCAGTGAAGCGCTTCCGGGACTCGCCTACGAGCAGTACTTC. This sequence encodes CASSEALPGLAYEQYF.

A single count supports this clone. V gene TRBV13 combines with J gene TRBJ1-1; 7 bases agree with TRBD1. The V and J ends lost 6 bases and 3 bases, in that order; junction bases with no gene match: 10. Per germline, CDR1 PRHDT and CDR2 FYEKMQ (reference sequence). CDR3 length: 15 amino acids. The CDR3 region is CASRQIQGPDTEAFF. CDR3 DNA: TGTGCCAGCAGACAAATACAGGGGCCGGACACTGAAGCTTTCTTT.

As concerns this clone: Other DNA variants within this sample encode the same CDR3. The V and J genes are TRBV5-1 and TRBJ1-2, with TRBD1 matching 8 bases. With 4 bases clipped from V and 8 bases from J, the junction kept 7 bases outside the gene matches. The CDR3 covers 13 residues. Germline-derived CDR1 and CDR2 are SGHRS and YFSETQ. For the CDR3, the DNA is TGCGCCAGCAGCCCCGGACAGGGAATAGGCTACACCTTC. Protein sequence: CASSPGQGIGYTF. The variable domain in full, with the rest retrieved from reference TRBV5-1 and TRBJ1-2, is KAGVTQTPRYLIKTRGQQVTLSCSPISGHRSVSWYQQTPGQGLQFLFEYFSETQRNKGNFPGRFSGRQFSNSRSEMNVSTLELGDSALYLCASSPGQGIGYTFGSGTRLTVV.

The chain links TRBV2 to TRBJ2-3, with a possible D match to TRBD1 (5 bases). V lost 2 bases and J 4 bases, leaving 10 bases between the germline ends. From germline, CDR1 is SNHLY and CDR2 FYNNEI. The CDR3 sequence is 14 residues long. The CDR3 DNA sequence: TGTGCCAGCAGTGAACCCAGGGTCGCAGATACGCAGTATTTT. Amino acid sequence: CASSEPRVADTQYF.

The chain uses TRBV7-9 and TRBJ2-1, with D possibly TRBD2 on 5 matching bases. Per germline, CDR1 SEHNR and CDR2 FQNEAQ (reference sequence). Trimming removed 4 bases from V and 4 bases from J, with 8 bases in between. This CDR3 contains 13 residues. CDR3 bases: TGTGCCAGCAGCTCCGGGGTATACAATGAGCAGTTCTTC. It is translated as CASSSGVYNEQFF.

This clone has just a few counts. The genes are TRBV29-1 and TRBJ2-2, with D perhaps matching TRBD1 (6 bases). Germline V gene sequence: CDR1 SQVTM, CDR2 ANQGSEA. Trimming took off 3 bases at V and 4 bases at J, with 9 bases between the two ends. This CDR3 has 13 residues. CDR3 in amino acids: CSVDGGRTGELFF. The DNA for the CDR3 is TGCAGCGTTGATGGGGGCCGCACCGGGGAGCTGTTTTTT.

The V call is TRBV27, the J call TRBJ2-6; 10 bases agree with TRBD1. Germline V gives CDR1 MNHEY, CDR2 SMNVEV (reference sequence). The V and J ends lost 5 bases and 7 bases, in that order; junction bases with no gene match: 17. CDR3 size: 19 residues. CDR3 residues: CASSTLRDRGSLGANVLTF. In nucleotides, the CDR3 is TGTGCCAGCAGTACACTCCGGGACAGGGGATCTCTGGGCGCCAACGTCCTGACTTTC.

The CDR3 region is CASSVLLPGQQNEAFF. CDR3 coding DNA: TGTGCCAGCAGCGTCCTTTTACCGGGACAGCAAAATGAAGCTTTCTTT. The chain joins TRBV7-9 to TRBJ1-1; 7 nucleotides line up with TRBD1. The CDR3 totals 16 residues. Germline values: CDR1 SEHNR, CDR2 FQNEAQ (reference sequence). The J segment lost 7 bases and the V segment lost 5 bases, leaving 16 bases of the junction unmatched.

The V and J genes are TRBV6-1 and TRBJ2-7, with TRBD1 matching over 9 bases. The germline V gene has CDR1 MNHNS and CDR2 SASEGT. This CDR3 region has 15 residues. J gave up 3 bases and V 6 bases, and 9 bases lay outside the gene matches. The CDR3, as DNA: TGTGCCAGCAGCACACAGGAGACAGGGGGCTACGAGCAGTACTTC. The encoded protein is CASSTQETGGYEQYF.

The rearrangement joins TRBV30 to TRBJ1-2; weak D call: TRBD1 (6 bases). The CDR3 length is 16 residues. Trimming took 0 bases from V and 3 from J, leaving 17 bases between them. Germline CDR1 and CDR2: GTSNPN and SVGIG (reference sequence). CDR3 protein: CAWSVLGGGADYGYTF. The CDR3 region has the DNA TGTGCCTGGAGTGTACTTGGGGGGGGCGCGGACTATGGCTACACCTTC.

The V and J genes are TRBV19 and TRBJ2-2; 8 bases map to TRBD2. V was clipped by 0 bases and J by 7 bases; unmatched bases: 7. CDR1 is LNHDA, CDR2 SQIVND, per germline (reference sequence). CDR3 length equals 16 residues. CDR3 in amino acids: CASSIDLREEHGELFF. In nucleotides, the CDR3 is TGTGCCAGTAGTATAGATTTGCGGGAGGAGCACGGGGAGCTGTTTTTT.

This clone was counted a few times. CDR3 loop: CASSALEGPNTEAFF. DNA for the CDR3: TGCGCCAGCAGCGCCTTGGAGGGACCGAACACTGAAGCTTTCTTT. The chain has TRBV5-1 and TRBJ1-1, with D tentatively TRBD1 (5 bases). This CDR3 contains 15 residues. Germline V lookup: CDR1 SGHRS, CDR2 YFSETQ. Trimming removed 4 bases at V and 1 base at J, with 14 bases between.